This T cell receptor (beta chain) comes out of a study of T cells after yellow fever vaccination. The CDR3 contains 17 residues. CDR1 is LGHNT and CDR2 is FRNRAP in the germline V gene. The V and J ends lost 0 bases and 1 base respectively, with 15 bases between them. Study results and caveats: Once the booster was given, most primary-vaccination clones reappeared, at over 95% for CD4 and around 90% for CD8.

The sample holds many counts of this clonotype. The antigen is unknown. TCRdb re-analysed the 5' RACE reads in MiXCR, keeping a single row per CDR3 protein. The profile shows about 180,000 distinct CDR3 sequences, roughly 6.2% of them singletons. The V call is TRBV12-5, the J call TRBJ1-2, with D perhaps TRBD1 (6 bases). This receptor was taken from a man between 18 and 29 years old who received the YFV17D yellow fever vaccine. The source was CD4+ T cells sorted from PBMCs, collected on the day of the first yellow fever vaccination. The CDR3 reads CASGLVLGGLGNYGYTF. The CDR3 nucleotides read TGTGCTAGTGGTTTGGTACTCGGGGGGCTGGGTAACTATGGCTACACCTTC.